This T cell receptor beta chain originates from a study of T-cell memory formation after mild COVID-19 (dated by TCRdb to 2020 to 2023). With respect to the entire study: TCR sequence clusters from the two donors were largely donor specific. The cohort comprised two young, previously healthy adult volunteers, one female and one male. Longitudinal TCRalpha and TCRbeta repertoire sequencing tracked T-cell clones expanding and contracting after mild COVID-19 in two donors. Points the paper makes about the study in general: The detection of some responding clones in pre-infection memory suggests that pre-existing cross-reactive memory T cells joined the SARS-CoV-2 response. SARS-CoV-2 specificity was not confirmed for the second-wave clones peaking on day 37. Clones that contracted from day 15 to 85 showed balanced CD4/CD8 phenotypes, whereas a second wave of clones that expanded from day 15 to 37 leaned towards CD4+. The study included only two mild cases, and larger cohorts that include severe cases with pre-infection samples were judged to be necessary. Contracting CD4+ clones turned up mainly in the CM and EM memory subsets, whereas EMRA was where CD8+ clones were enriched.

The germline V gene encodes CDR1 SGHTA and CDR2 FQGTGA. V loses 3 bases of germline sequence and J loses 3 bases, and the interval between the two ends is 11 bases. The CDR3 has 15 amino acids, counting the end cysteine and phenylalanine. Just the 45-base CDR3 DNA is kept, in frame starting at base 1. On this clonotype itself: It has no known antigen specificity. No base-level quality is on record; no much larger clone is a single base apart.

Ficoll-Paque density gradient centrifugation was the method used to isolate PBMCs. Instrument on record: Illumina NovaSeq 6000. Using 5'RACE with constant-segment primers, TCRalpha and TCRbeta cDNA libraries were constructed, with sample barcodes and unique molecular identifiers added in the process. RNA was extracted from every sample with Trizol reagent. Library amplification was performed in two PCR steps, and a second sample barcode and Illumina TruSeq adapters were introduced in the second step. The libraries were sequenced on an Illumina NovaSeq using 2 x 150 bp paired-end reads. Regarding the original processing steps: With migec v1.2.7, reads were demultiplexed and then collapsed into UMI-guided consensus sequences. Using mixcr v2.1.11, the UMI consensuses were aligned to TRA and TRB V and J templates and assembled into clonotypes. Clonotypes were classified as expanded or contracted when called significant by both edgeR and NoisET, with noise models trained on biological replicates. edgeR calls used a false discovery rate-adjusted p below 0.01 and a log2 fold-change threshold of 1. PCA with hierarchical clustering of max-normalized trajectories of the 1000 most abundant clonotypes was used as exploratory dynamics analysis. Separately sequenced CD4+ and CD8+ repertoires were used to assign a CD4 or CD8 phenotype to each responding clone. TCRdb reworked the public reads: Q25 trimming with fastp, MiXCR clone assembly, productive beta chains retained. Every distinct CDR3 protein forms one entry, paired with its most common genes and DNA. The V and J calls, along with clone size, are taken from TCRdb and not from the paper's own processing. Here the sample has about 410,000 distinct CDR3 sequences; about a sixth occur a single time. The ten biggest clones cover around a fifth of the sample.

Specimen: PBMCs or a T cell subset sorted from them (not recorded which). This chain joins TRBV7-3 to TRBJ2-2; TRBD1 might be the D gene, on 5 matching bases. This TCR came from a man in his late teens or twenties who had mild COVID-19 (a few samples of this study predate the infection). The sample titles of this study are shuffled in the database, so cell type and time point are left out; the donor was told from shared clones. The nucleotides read TGTGCCAGCAGCTTGTCAGGGATGTACACCGGGGAGCTGTTTTTT. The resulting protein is CASSLSGMYTGELFF.